This entry concerns a single T cell receptor beta chain. Antigen specificity is unknown. The same CDR3 is also encoded by other DNA sequences in this sample. Unrecorded immune exposures were likely, despite nominal health at sampling. This sample is drawn from a study of cytomegalovirus exposure and HLA in healthy donors. Whole-study findings and limits: Fewer N-insertions than the roughly 670-donor mean were reportedly shown by an Asian-associated ancestry cluster in a later analysis. Analysis performed later showed TCR beta chains linked to HLA being more clonally expanded than equally common others. It was 150 or so TCR beta chains that were listed as cytomegalovirus-associated.

13 Jbeta primers and 60 Vbeta primers were used for the PCR. This table comes from immunoSEQ multiplex PCR, and its TCRdb copy is limited to in-frame clones, with some not included. Among about 170,000 clones listed, more than 60% were seen once. Sequenced input: PBMCs. The source is a female donor in good health and CMV-seronegative.

This CDR3 reads CASSLGLAGGQETQYF. For the CDR3, the DNA is TGCGCCAGCAGCTTGGGACTAGCGGGTGGACAAGAGACCCAGTACTTC. V gene TRBV5-1 combines with J gene TRBJ2-5; TRBD2 aligns across 10 bases. Germline trimming cut 0 bases from V and 2 bases from J; bases unmatched to any gene: 4. Germline-derived CDR1 and CDR2 are SGHRS and YFSETQ. The CDR3 sequence is 16 residues long.